This T cell receptor (beta chain) appears in the sequencing data of a study of cytomegalovirus exposure and HLA in healthy donors. In its sample, this clone was seen once. The assay was immunoSEQ multiplex PCR, and TCRdb's table has in-frame clones only and misses some. The sample holds roughly 310,000 clones, roughly 86% seen once. The TCR sequence derives from a man younger than 40 in good health and CMV-seronegative. The material sequenced was PBMCs.

This CDR3 is CASSNRTSGRSYNEQFF. The CDR3 coding sequence is TGTGCCAGCAGTAACCGGACTAGCGGCCGCTCGTACAATGAGCAGTTCTTC. The rearrangement uses TRBV6-4 and TRBJ2-1, with 10 positions matching TRBD2. Germline V gene data show CDR1 as MRHNA and CDR2 as SNTAGT. The V gene end was trimmed by 5 bases and the J gene end by 4 bases; junction bases not matched to a gene: 11. CDR3 length equals 17 residues.